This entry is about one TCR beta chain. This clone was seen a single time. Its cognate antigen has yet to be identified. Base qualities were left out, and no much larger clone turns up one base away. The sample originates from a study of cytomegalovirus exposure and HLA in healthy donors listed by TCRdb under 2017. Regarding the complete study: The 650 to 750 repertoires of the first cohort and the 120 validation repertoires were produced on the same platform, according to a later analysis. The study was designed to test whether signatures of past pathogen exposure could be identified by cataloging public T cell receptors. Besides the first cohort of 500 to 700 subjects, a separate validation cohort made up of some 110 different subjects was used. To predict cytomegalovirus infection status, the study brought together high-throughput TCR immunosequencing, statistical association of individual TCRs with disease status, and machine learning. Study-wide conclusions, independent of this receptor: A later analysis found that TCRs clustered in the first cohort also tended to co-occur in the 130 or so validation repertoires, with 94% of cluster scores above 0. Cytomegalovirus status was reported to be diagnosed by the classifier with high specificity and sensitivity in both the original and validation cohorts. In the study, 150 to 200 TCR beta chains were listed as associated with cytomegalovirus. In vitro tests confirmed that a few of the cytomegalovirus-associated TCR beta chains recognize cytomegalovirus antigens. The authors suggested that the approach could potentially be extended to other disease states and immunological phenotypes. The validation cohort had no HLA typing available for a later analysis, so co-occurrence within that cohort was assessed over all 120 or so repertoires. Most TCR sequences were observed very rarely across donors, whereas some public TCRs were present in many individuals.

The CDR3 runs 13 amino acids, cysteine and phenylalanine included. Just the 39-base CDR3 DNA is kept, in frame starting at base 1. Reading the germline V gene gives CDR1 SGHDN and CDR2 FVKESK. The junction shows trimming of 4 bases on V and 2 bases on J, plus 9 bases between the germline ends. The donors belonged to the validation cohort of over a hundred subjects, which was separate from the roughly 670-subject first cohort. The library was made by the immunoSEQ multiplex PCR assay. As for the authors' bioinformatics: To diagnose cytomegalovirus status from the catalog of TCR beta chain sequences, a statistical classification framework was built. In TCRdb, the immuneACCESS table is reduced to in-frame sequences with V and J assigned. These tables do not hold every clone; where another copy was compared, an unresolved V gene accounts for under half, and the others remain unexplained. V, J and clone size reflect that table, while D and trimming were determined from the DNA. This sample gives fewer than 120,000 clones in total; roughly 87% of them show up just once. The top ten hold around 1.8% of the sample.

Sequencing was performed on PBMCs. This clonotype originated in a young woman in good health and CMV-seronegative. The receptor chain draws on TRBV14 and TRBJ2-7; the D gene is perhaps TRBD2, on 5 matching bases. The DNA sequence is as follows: TGTGCCAGCAGCCCGGGGTATACCTACGAGCAGTACTTC. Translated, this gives CASSPGYTYEQYF.